This T cell receptor beta chain was obtained from a study of OX40 agonist ivuxolimab in advanced cancers. Across the whole study: Partial responses were observed in three patients, of whom one had hepatocellular carcinoma and two had cutaneous melanoma.

Sequenced by immunoSEQ multiplex PCR; TCRdb stores in-frame clones only, minus some. The repertoire consists of tens of thousands of clones, with approximately 80% occurring once and the leading ten covering approximately 0.7%. Whole-study results and caveats: People who partly responded at 0.1-3.0 mg/kg had some of the least clonal expansion seen. At 0.1 to 3.0 mg/kg, CD4+ and CD8+ blood T cells expanded clonally by week 6.

With regard to this clone: What it binds is not known.

Collection of blood occurred at baseline, at cycle 4 day 1, and at cycle 7 day 1. The sample in question was CD4+ or CD8+ T cells sorted from blood, obtained in a trial of the OX40 agonist ivuxolimab. The origin of this receptor is an adult with an advanced solid tumor such as melanoma, head and neck, liver or kidney cancer.

CDR3 DNA sequence: TGTGCCAGCAGCTTAGGTCCTAGCGGCACAGATACGCAGTATTTT. Protein product: CASSLGPSGTDTQYF. V and J are TRBV7-2 and TRBJ2-3, with a weak D call TRBD2 (6 bases). Trimming removed 1 base at V and 1 base at J, with 9 bases between. The CDR3 consists of 15 residues. CDR1 and CDR2 (germline): SGHTA, FQGNSA.